These 20 T cell receptor beta chains share one sample of origin, sequenced in a study of T cell changes during pregnancy in multiple sclerosis. Here immunoSEQ multiplex PCR was the method, and the copy in TCRdb shows in-frame clones only, minus some. The table lists tens of thousands of clones, roughly nine tenths of them singletons, with 0.37% in the top ten. Material: CD4+ T cells from peripheral blood mononuclear cells, obtained in the second trimester of pregnancy. Every receptor here comes from a female donor in good health, enrolled as a control in a pregnancy study.

J is TRBJ2-5 and V is TRBV19, with 10 positions matching TRBD2. The CDR3 consists of 16 residues. J was trimmed by 5 bases and V by 2 bases; bases with no gene match: 8. Germline assignment: CDR1 LNHDA and CDR2 SQIVND (reference sequence). CDR3 nucleotides: TGTGCCAGTAGTATAACTAGCGGGACCGCGGGGGAGACCCAGTACTTC. Protein sequence: CASSITSGTAGETQYF.

This clone was observed a single time. This same CDR3 is encoded by further DNA sequences in the sample. V usage is TRBV18 and J usage is TRBJ1-2; D ambiguous. The V gene's germline CDR1 is KGHSH and CDR2 LQKENI. The length of the CDR3 is 13 residues. The ends were cut back, 0 bases at V and 3 bases at J, with 5 bases in the middle. In nucleotides, the CDR3 is TGTGCCAGCTCACCACCGGGCGACTATGGCTACACCTTC. Its translation is CASSPPGDYGYTF. The full variable domain, its missing parts supplied by reference TRBV18 and TRBJ1-2, is NAGVMQNPRHLVRRRGQEARLRCSPMKGHSHVYWYRQLPEEGLKFMVYLQKENIIDESGMPKERFSAEFPKEGPSILRIQQVVRGDSAAYFCASSPPGDYGYTFGSGTRLTVV.

This sequence joins TRBV6-1 and TRBJ1-1; D possibly corresponds to TRBD1 (5 bases). CDR3 size: 15 residues. Per germline, CDR1 MNHNS and CDR2 SASEGT. Trimming removed 2 bases at V and 1 base at J, with 11 bases between. The CDR3 sequence is CASSESAGGNTEAFF. Written as DNA, the CDR3 is TGTGCCAGCAGTGAATCGGCCGGGGGGAACACTGAAGCTTTCTTT.

This chain uses TRBV29-1 with TRBJ1-4, with TRBD1 matching 7 bases. There are 11 residues in the CDR3. The germline V gene encodes CDR1 SQVTM and CDR2 ANQGSEA. The V gene end was trimmed by 6 bases and the J gene end by 5 bases; junction bases not matched to a gene: 0. The DNA for the CDR3 is TGCAGCGTGGGACAGAATGAAAAACTGTTTTTT. Translated, it gives CSVGQNEKLFF.

The gene calls are TRBV19 and TRBJ1-4, with 7 bases aligning to TRBD1. The CDR3 is made up of 15 amino acids. Trimming cost V 2 bases and J 4 bases; bases outside gene matches: 4. CDR1 LNHDA and CDR2 SQIVND come from the germline V gene (reference sequence). The CDR3 nucleotides are TGTGCCAGTAGTATAACAGGGGCGTTTAATGAAAAACTGTTTTTT. Translation gives CASSITGAFNEKLFF.

The chain carries TRBV6-1 and TRBJ1-2, with D tentatively TRBD1 (5 bases). The germline CDR1 and CDR2 sequences are MNHNS and SASEGT. Trimming took off 7 bases at V and 5 bases at J, with 11 bases between the two ends. The CDR3 consists of 12 residues. The CDR3 sequence is CASNKGVYGYTF. In nucleotides, the CDR3 is TGTGCCAGCAATAAAGGGGTTTATGGCTACACCTTC.

The CDR3 loop is CASTPGGRAYEQYF. CDR3 in DNA: TGTGCCAGCACCCCCGGGGGTCGGGCCTACGAGCAGTACTTC. The chain uses TRBV5-8 and TRBJ2-7; the D gene is possibly TRBD2 (6 bases). The CDR3 length is 14 residues. V lost 6 bases to trimming and J lost 2 bases, with 15 bases between them. Germline CDR1 and CDR2: SGHTS and YDEGEE.

This chain uses TRBV20-1 with TRBJ2-5; tentatively, D is TRBD2 (5 bases). Germline CDR1 is DFQATT and CDR2 is SNEGSKA (reference sequence). V was shortened by 5 bases and J by 5 bases, with 6 bases between the two germline ends. This CDR3 is built from 10 residues. CDR3 bases: TGCAGTGCTCAGCGGGAGACCCAGTACTTC. Translation: CSAQRETQYF.

The chain combines TRBV11-3 with TRBJ1-2, with D perhaps TRBD1 (6 bases). Looked up from germline, CDR1 is SGHNT and CDR2 is YENEEA. This CDR3 is built from 12 residues. The V gene lost 3 bases and the J gene lost 8 bases, with 10 bases spanning the gap. CDR3 in DNA: TGTGCCAGCAGCTTTTACAGGGAAGGCTACACCTTC. It translates to CASSFYREGYTF.

This clone is a singleton in its sample. The chain uses TRBV6-5 and TRBJ1-2, with D tentatively TRBD1 (6 bases). Trimming cost V 4 bases and J 8 bases, with 14 bases left between them. Germline V gives CDR1 MNHEY, CDR2 SVGAGI. The CDR3 length is 13 residues. The CDR3 spells CASSFEATGGYTF. The DNA of the CDR3 is TGTGCCAGCAGTTTCGAGGCGACAGGCGGCTACACCTTC.

The chain recombines TRBV10-3 with TRBJ2-5; D remains ambiguous. The germline gives CDR1 ENHRY, CDR2 SYGVKD. Trimming took off 1 base at V and 2 bases at J, with 8 bases between the two ends. This CDR3 comprises 14 residues. CDR3 DNA: TGTGCCATCAGTGAGTTGAACAGACAAGAGACCCAGTACTTC. Encoded protein: CAISELNRQETQYF.

The chain joins TRBV5-1 to TRBJ2-2, with TRBD1 matching over 12 bases. Germline V CDR1 and CDR2: SGHRS, YFSETQ. This CDR3 contains 20 residues. V trimming: 3 bases; J trimming: 0 bases; junction bases outside the gene matches: 12. CDR3 residues: CASSSPGQGAPFANTGELFF. The CDR3 region has the DNA TGCGCCAGCAGCTCGCCGGGACAGGGGGCCCCCTTCGCGAACACCGGGGAGCTGTTTTTT.

V and J are TRBV25-1 and TRBJ2-1; 8 bases agree with TRBD2. Trimming cost V 4 bases and J 7 bases; bases outside gene matches: 18. Looked up from germline, CDR1 is MGHDK and CDR2 is SYGVNS. The CDR3 runs to 18 residues. For the CDR3, the DNA is TGTGCCAGCAGTGTATCGGGTCGAGCGGGGGCTCGGAGGAATGAGCAGTTCTTC. Its protein is CASSVSGRAGARRNEQFF.

This rearrangement joins TRBV7-2 to TRBJ2-1; 10 nucleotides agree with TRBD2. Per germline, CDR1 SGHTA and CDR2 FQGNSA. The CDR3 is 16 amino acids. The V segment lost 5 bases and the J segment 1 base; nucleotides outside the gene matches: 5. The CDR3 protein is CASSLSGGASYNEQFF. The CDR3 DNA sequence: TGTGCCAGCAGCCTGAGCGGGGGGGCTTCCTACAATGAGCAGTTCTTC.

The J gene is TRBJ2-7, the V gene TRBV30; 7 bases match TRBD1. This CDR3 has 12 residues. From germline, CDR1 is GTSNPN and CDR2 SVGIG (reference sequence). V dropped 2 bases and J dropped 3; count of bases not matched to a gene: 1. CDR3 sequence: CAWSRQGYEQYF. The DNA for the CDR3 is TGTGCCTGGAGTCGACAGGGCTACGAGCAGTACTTC.

The chain is built from TRBV7-9 and TRBJ1-2; unclear D gene. The CDR3 has 15 residues. V shed 6 bases and J shed 4 bases, with 18 bases lying between them. Germline V lookup: CDR1 SEHNR, CDR2 FQNEAQ (reference sequence). The CDR3 nucleotides are TGTGCCAGCAGTGTATACTCCTCCGGAGGCTATGGCTACACCTTC. Translated, it gives CASSVYSSGGYGYTF.

The V call is TRBV11-1, the J call TRBJ2-1; 9 bases agree with TRBD2. The trim removed 3 bases at V and 8 bases at J, leaving 8 bases unmatched. The germline V gene has CDR1 SGHAT and CDR2 FQDESV (reference sequence). There are 15 residues in the CDR3. CDR3 sequence (DNA): TGTGCCAGCAGCTTTGCGCGGGGGGGCGTGGATGAGCAGTTCTTC. It is translated as CASSFARGGVDEQFF.

J is TRBJ1-1 and V is TRBV4-3, with 7 bases identical to TRBD1. J lost 9 bases, V lost 0 bases, and 7 bases had no gene match. The CDR3 is made up of 14 amino acids. The germline CDR1 and CDR2 sequences are LGHNA and YSLEER. The CDR3 nucleotides are TGCGCCAGCAGCCAAGACGCTACGGGACAGAAAGCTTTCTTT. This codes for CASSQDATGQKAFF.

The chain uses TRBV7-2 and TRBJ1-2, with D unclear. The V end was cut by 7 bases, the J end by 5 bases, with 11 bases between. The germline V gene has CDR1 SGHTA and CDR2 FQGNSA. The CDR3 loop spans 12 amino acids. The DNA for the CDR3 is TGTGCCAGCACCCCCGGTTGGTATGGCTACACCTTC. Encoded protein: CASTPGWYGYTF. The full variable domain, with the rest looked up from reference TRBV7-2 and TRBJ1-2, is GAGVSQSPSNKVTEKGKDVELRCDPISGHTALYWYRQSLGQGLEFLIYFQGNSAPDKSGLPSDRFSAERTGGSVSTLTIQRTQQEDSAVYLCASTPGWYGYTFGSGTRLTVV.

The J gene is TRBJ1-1, the V gene TRBV6-4, with no clear D. The CDR3 extends over 16 amino acids. Germline CDR1 and CDR2: MRHNA and SNTAGT. Trimming pared 10 bases from V and 1 base from J, leaving 22 bases between. The CDR3 sequence is CATPWIESGSNTEAFF. The CDR3 nucleotides are TGTGCCACCCCCTGGATAGAGTCGGGGTCGAACACTGAAGCTTTCTTT.